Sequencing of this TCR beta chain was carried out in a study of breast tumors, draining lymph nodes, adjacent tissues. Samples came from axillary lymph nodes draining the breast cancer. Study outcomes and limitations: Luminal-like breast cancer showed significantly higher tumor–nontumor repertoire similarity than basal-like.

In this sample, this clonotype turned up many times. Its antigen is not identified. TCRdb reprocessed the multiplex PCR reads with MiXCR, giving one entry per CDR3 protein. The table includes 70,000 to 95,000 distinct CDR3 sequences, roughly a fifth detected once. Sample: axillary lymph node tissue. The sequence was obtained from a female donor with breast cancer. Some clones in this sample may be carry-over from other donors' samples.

CDR3 residues: CASSATPGQGAGEQYF. The CDR3 DNA is TGTGCCAGCAGCGCGACACCGGGACAGGGGGCCGGCGAGCAGTACTTC. V is TRBV9 and J is TRBJ2-7; 12 positions match TRBD1. Trimming took 3 bases from V and 6 from J; bases not matched to a gene: 10. The CDR3 has 16 amino acids. Germline V CDR1 and CDR2: SGDLS, YYNGEE.